This T cell receptor beta chain was recorded in a study of CD8+CD57+ T cells in acquired aplastic anemia. Looking at the study overall: Healthy donor sequencing depth: some 10 million CD4+, fewer than 13 million CD8+ reads.

Genomic DNA served as template for TCR beta VDJ and CDR3 profiling. MiXCR, run by TCRdb on the reads, gives a single entry per CDR3 protein. Of over 200,000 distinct CDR3 sequences listed, over 55% are singletons. In germline, CDR1 is ENHRY, CDR2 SYGVKD. The CDR3 length is 16 residues. Between the trimmed V and J ends, which lost 0 bases and 4 bases, there was a span of 13 bases. Turning to this clonotype: The antigen is undetermined.

Regarding the study as a whole: Patients did not significantly differ from controls in CD8+ Simpson's diversity.

The sequencing sample was made of sorted CD4+, CD8+, or CD8+CD57+ T cells (not recorded which) from PBMCs. The V and J genes are TRBV10-3 and TRBJ1-5, with D maybe TRBD1 (5 bases). The TCR comes from a human donor in good health. The CDR3 DNA reads TGTGCCATCAGTGAGTCTCTCAGGGAAGCGAATCAGCCCCAGCATTTT. Translating gives CAISESLREANQPQHF.